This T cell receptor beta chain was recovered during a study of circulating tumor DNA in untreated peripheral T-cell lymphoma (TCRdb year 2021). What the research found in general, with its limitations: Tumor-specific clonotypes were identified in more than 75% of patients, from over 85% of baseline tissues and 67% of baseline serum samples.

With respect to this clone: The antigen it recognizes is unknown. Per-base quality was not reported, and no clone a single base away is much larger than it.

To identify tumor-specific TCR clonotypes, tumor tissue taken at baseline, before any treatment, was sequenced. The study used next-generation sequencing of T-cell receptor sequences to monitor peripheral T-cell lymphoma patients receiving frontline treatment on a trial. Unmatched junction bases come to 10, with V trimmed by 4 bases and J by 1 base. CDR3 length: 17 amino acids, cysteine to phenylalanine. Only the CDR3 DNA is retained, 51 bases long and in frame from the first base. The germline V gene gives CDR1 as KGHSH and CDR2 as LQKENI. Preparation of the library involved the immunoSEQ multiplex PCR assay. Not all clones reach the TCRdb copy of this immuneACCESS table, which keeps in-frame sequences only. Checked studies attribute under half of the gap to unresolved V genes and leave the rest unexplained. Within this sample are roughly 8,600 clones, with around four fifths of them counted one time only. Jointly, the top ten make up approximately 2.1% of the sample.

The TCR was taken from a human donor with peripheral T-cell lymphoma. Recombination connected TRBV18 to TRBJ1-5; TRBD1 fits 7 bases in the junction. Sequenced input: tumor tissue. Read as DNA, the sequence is TGTGCCAGCTCACTGACAGGGCGGGCTCAGAGCAATCAGCCCCAGCATTTT. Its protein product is CASSLTGRAQSNQPQHF.